These T cell receptor beta chains were read from a single sample in a study of blood T cell repertoires in COVID-19. Profiling relied on immunoSEQ multiplex PCR, and the TCRdb table lists in-frame clones only, not all of them. The data hold fewer than 350,000 clones, with 91% observed a single time. Sequenced sample: PBMCs or T cells enriched from blood (not recorded which). The receptors here all came from a man aged 40-55 years who had been exposed to COVID-19. Both conserved end residues are part of each CDR3. A D gene is named only where the DNA matches it firmly. Expanded clones are given a class, and other clones once, few, many or no size at all.

>TRBJ1-1|NA|NA|TRBV4-1
CASSPWVGGEAFF
TGCGCCAGCAGCCCGTGGGTTGGCGGTGAAGCTTTCTTT
>TRBJ2-1|TRBD2|NA|TRBV11-3
CASRLRTRQFNEQFF
TGTGCCAGCAGACTAAGGACTAGACAGTTCAATGAGCAGTTCTTC
>TRBJ1-5|TRBD1|NA|TRBV27
CASSHGTGEGQPQHF
TGTGCCAGCAGCCATGGGACAGGGGAAGGTCAGCCCCAGCATTTT
>TRBJ2-7|NA|once|TRBV21-1
CASSNDSYEQYF
TGTGCCAGCAGCAATGATAGCTACGAGCAGTACTTC
>TRBJ2-7|NA|NA|TRBV19
CASSIGGSSSYEQYF
TGTGCCAGTAGTATCGGCGGCAGCAGCTCCTACGAGCAGTACTTC
>TRBJ2-3|NA|NA|TRBV28
CASSFPRDENTDTQYF
TGTGCCAGCAGTTTTCCGCGGGACGAAAACACAGATACGCAGTATTTT
>TRBJ2-5|NA|NA|TRBV28
CASRSLRGAETQYF
TGTGCCAGCAGATCCCTCAGGGGAGCAGAGACCCAGTACTTC
>TRBJ1-4|NA|NA|TRBV27
CASSLQQANEKLFF
TGTGCCAGCAGTTTACAGCAGGCGAATGAAAAACTGTTTTTT
>TRBJ2-5|NA|NA|TRBV2
CASSRGEETQYF
TGTGCCAGCAGCCGCGGGGAGGAGACCCAGTACTTC
>TRBJ2-7|TRBD1|NA|TRBV7-9
CASSALQPGQGVYEQYF
TGTGCCAGCAGCGCGCTCCAGCCAGGACAGGGGGTCTACGAGCAGTACTTC
>TRBJ2-1|TRBD2|NA|TRBV29-1
CSVQGTSGSYNEQFF
TGCAGCGTTCAAGGGACTAGCGGCTCCTACAATGAGCAGTTCTTC
>TRBJ2-7|NA|NA|TRBV7-2
CASSLEEGVRHEQYF
TGTGCCAGCAGCTTAGAAGAGGGAGTCCGCCACGAGCAGTACTTC
>TRBJ1-6|NA|NA|TRBV2
CASSRGPGNSPLHF
TGTGCCAGCTCTCGGGGTCCGGGGAATTCACCCCTCCACTTT
>TRBJ2-1|NA|NA|TRBV11-2
CASSFWRGAYNEQFF
TGTGCCAGCAGCTTTTGGAGGGGAGCCTACAATGAGCAGTTCTTC
>TRBJ2-6|NA|NA|TRBV21-1
CASSKGRGQLNSGANVLTF
TGTGCCAGCAGCAAAGGCAGGGGGCAATTAAACTCTGGGGCCAACGTCCTGACTTTC
>TRBJ1-3|NA|NA|TRBV3-1/TRBV3-2
CASSQEGRDLIGNTIYF
TGTGCCAGCAGCCAAGAGGGCAGGGACTTAATAGGAAACACCATATATTTT